The 7 T cell receptor beta chains given below trace back to one sample, sequenced in a study of OX40 agonist ivuxolimab in advanced cancers. Repertoires were generated with immunoSEQ multiplex PCR, while TCRdb's copy carries only in-frame clones and drops some. The table has around 100,000 clones, roughly 90% seen once. Sample: CD4+ or CD8+ T cells sorted from blood, taken in a trial of the OX40 agonist ivuxolimab. The receptors here all came from an adult with an advanced solid tumor such as melanoma, head and neck, liver or kidney cancer.

The V call is TRBV4-1, the J call TRBJ1-1; D uncertain. From germline, CDR1 is MGHRA and CDR2 YSYEKL. The V end was cut by 4 bases, the J end by 1 base, with 13 bases between. The CDR3 covers 15 residues. CDR3 in DNA: TGCGCCAGCAGCCTTTACCCGGACGGGAACACTGAAGCTTTCTTT. Its translation is CASSLYPDGNTEAFF.

This clone showed up just a few times. V is TRBV20-1 and J is TRBJ1-2; D remains ambiguous. CDR3 length: 11 amino acids. The V and J ends lost 2 bases and 4 bases respectively, with 5 bases between them. Germline-derived CDR1 and CDR2 are DFQATT and SNEGSKA (reference sequence). Here the CDR3 DNA reads TGCAGTGCTAGACCCTTCTATGGCTACACCTTC. This gives the protein CSARPFYGYTF.

The rearrangement uses TRBV2 and TRBJ2-5; possibly TRBD1 or TRBD2 for D (5 bases each). V shed 4 bases and J shed 5 bases, with 8 bases lying between them. Germline CDR1 is SNHLY and CDR2 is FYNNEI. This CDR3 has 12 residues. The CDR3 bases are TGTGCCAGCAGTGTTGGGACGGAGACCCAGTACTTC. It is translated as CASSVGTETQYF.

The chain is built from TRBV5-1 and TRBJ2-7; D perhaps matches TRBD2 (6 bases). With 8 bases removed from V and 5 bases from J, the gap between germline ends came to 14 bases. The CDR3 runs to 12 residues. CDR1 is SGHRS and CDR2 is YFSETQ in the germline V gene. The CDR3 DNA reads as TGCGCCAGGGGTGGAGGGCCTAACGAGCAGTACTTC. Translated: CARGGGPNEQYF.

J is TRBJ1-1 and V is TRBV2; D remains unclear. The CDR3 has 11 amino acids. The ends were cut back, 6 bases at V and 7 bases at J, with 9 bases in the middle. Looked up from germline, CDR1 is SNHLY and CDR2 is FYNNEI. CDR3 coding DNA: TGTGCCAGCAGCTATTCAGGTGAAGCTTTCTTT. Translating gives CASSYSGEAFF. Based on the CDR3 plus reference TRBV2 and TRBJ1-1, the full variable domain is EPEVTQTPSHQVTQMGQEVILRCVPISNHLYFYWYRQILGQKVEFLVSFYNNEISEKSEIFDDQFSVERPDGSNFTLKIRSTKLEDSAMYFCASSYSGEAFFGQGTRLTVV.

The genes are TRBV29-1 and TRBJ2-3; 9 bases line up with TRBD1. With V trimmed by 6 bases and J by 8 bases, 12 bases remained unmatched. Germline V gene lookup returns CDR1 SQVTM and CDR2 ANQGSEA. The CDR3 is 14 residues long. In DNA form, the CDR3 reads TGCAGCGTCCTACCCGGGACAGGGAAGGTTACGCAGTATTTT. This codes for CSVLPGTGKVTQYF.

This chain connects TRBV28 to TRBJ1-5, with TRBD1 as a possible D gene (5 bases). This CDR3 is built from 14 residues. The V end lost 5 bases, the J end lost 7 bases, and 15 bases lay between the germline ends. The germline gives CDR1 MDHEN, CDR2 SYDVKM. CDR3 nucleotides: TGTGCCAGCAGTCGTCTTGGGGGATTGCAGCCCCAGCATTTT. It yields the protein CASSRLGGLQPQHF.